One and the same sample provided the 13 T cell receptor beta chains below, sequenced in a study of CD8+ T cells in alopecia areata listed by TCRdb under 2018. The treatment or condition label, read with the paper, signifies: oral pan-JAK inhibitor, 5-10 mg twice daily. Library preparation was by the immunoSEQ multiplex PCR assay. RNA was extracted from all samples and reverse transcribed into cDNA, which served as template for TCR sequencing. In its TCRdb copy, this immuneACCESS table keeps in-frame sequences only and misses some clones. Where compared with another copy, unresolved V genes explain less than half of these, and the others have no known cause. Present in this sample are some 200,000 clones, less than 50% of which were seen just once. Around 3% of the sample is in the top ten clones. The sequenced sample was CD4+ T cells sorted from blood, obtained at approximately week 36, from a patient treated with tofacitinib. The receptors were sampled from a human donor with alopecia areata.

This clone was counted a few times. The chain has TRBV30 and TRBJ2-7, with D unclear. Germline V gene lookup returns CDR1 GTSNPN and CDR2 SVGIG (reference sequence). There are 11 residues in the CDR3. With 4 bases removed from V and 5 bases from J, the gap between germline ends came to 9 bases. The CDR3 DNA follows: TGTGCCTGGACTAAGGGCCACGAGCAGTACTTC. Translated, it gives CAWTKGHEQYF.

This clone appeared a few times. The J gene is TRBJ2-5, the V gene TRBV7-2, with D perhaps given as TRBD1 or TRBD2 (5 bases each). CDR1 is SGHTA and CDR2 is FQGNSA in the germline V gene. Trimming pared 3 bases from V and 2 bases from J, leaving 16 bases between. The CDR3 runs 16 residues. The CDR3 DNA reads TGTGCCAGCAGCTTTCTTCCCGGGACGCCACAAGAGACCCAGTACTTC. It codes for CASSFLPGTPQETQYF.

A few counts support this clone. The CDR3 nucleotides are TGTGCCAGCAGTGATCCAGGCAGGGGGACCCAGTACTTC. Translating gives CASSDPGRGTQYF. This chain links TRBV25-1 with TRBJ2-5; a weak D match, TRBD1 (6 bases). The V and J ends lost 3 bases and 7 bases respectively, with 12 bases between them. CDR1 and CDR2 (germline): MGHDK, SYGVNS. The CDR3 covers 13 residues.

A few counts support this clone. The chain's CDR3 is CASEKRTEAFF. CDR3 nucleotides: TGTGCCTCTGAGAAGAGGACTGAAGCTTTCTTT. The chain couples TRBV30 to TRBJ1-1; the D is unclear. The V gene's germline CDR1 is GTSNPN and CDR2 SVGIG (reference sequence). CDR3 length: 11 amino acids. The ends were cut back, 7 bases at V and 5 bases at J, with 11 bases in the middle.

The rearrangement joins TRBV27 to TRBJ2-7; no reliable D call. In germline, CDR1 is MNHEY, CDR2 SMNVEV (reference sequence). Trimming cost V 3 bases and J 6 bases, with 6 bases left between them. The CDR3 sequence is 11 residues long. CDR3 sequence (DNA): TGTGCCAGCAGTTTTAACGGCGAGCAGTACTTC. This gives the protein CASSFNGEQYF.

V is TRBV29-1 and J is TRBJ2-5, with D perhaps matching TRBD2 (6 bases). There are 14 residues in the CDR3. Trimming removed 3 bases from V and 4 bases from J, with 15 bases in between. From germline, CDR1 is SQVTM and CDR2 ANQGSEA. The CDR3 bases are TGCAGCGTTGAGTTTTCGGGGCGGGGAGAGACCCAGTACTTC. Its translation: CSVEFSGRGETQYF.

This chain links TRBV27 with TRBJ1-2; D unresolved. The V and J ends lost 5 bases and 4 bases respectively, with 17 bases between them. CDR3 length: 15 residues. Germline CDR1 MNHEY, CDR2 SMNVEV (reference sequence). The CDR3 sequence: CASSTRLTRPYGYTF. CDR3 bases: TGTGCCAGCAGTACGAGGCTGACGAGACCCTATGGCTACACCTTC.

This chain uses TRBV28 with TRBJ2-1, with D maybe TRBD2 (6 bases). V was trimmed by 3 bases and J by 0 bases, leaving 12 bases between them. This CDR3 spans 16 amino acids. Germline CDR1 and CDR2: MDHEN and SYDVKM. CDR3 DNA sequence: TGTGCCAGCAGTTTCATGGGGGGATACTCCTACAATGAGCAGTTCTTC. It yields the protein CASSFMGGYSYNEQFF.

This clone appeared a few times. The V gene is TRBV4-3, the J gene TRBJ2-1; D uncertain. The CDR3 consists of 16 residues. Per germline, CDR1 LGHNA and CDR2 YSLEER. The germline V and J ends were trimmed by 0 bases and 1 base, with 10 bases remaining between them. DNA for the CDR3: TGCGCCAGCAGCCAAGATAGGATAGCTTCCTACAATGAGCAGTTCTTC. It codes for CASSQDRIASYNEQFF.

This rearrangement joins TRBV2 to TRBJ2-6; TRBD1 matches at 8 bases. This CDR3 has 14 residues. Germline V gives CDR1 SNHLY, CDR2 FYNNEI. Unmatched junction bases numbered 2, after V lost 9 bases and J lost 1 base. The CDR3 bases are TGTGCCAGTCGACAGGGGTCTGGGGCCAACGTCCTGACTTTC. It yields the protein CASRQGSGANVLTF.

The chain joins TRBV6-5 to TRBJ1-1; 9 bases are a match to TRBD1. Looked up from germline, CDR1 is MNHEY and CDR2 is SVGAGI. The CDR3 consists of 15 residues. V lost 7 bases and J lost 1; bases outside the gene matches: 7. The CDR3, as DNA: TGTGCCAGCAATATCGGACAGGGGAGGAACACTGAAGCTTTCTTT. Protein sequence: CASNIGQGRNTEAFF.

This sequence joins TRBV6-5 and TRBJ2-3; TRBD2 might be the D (6 bases). The CDR3 extends over 14 amino acids. Germline V gene lookup returns CDR1 MNHEY and CDR2 SVGAGI. V was cut by 5 bases and J by 5 bases, with 14 bases left in between. Here the CDR3 DNA reads TGTGCCAGCAGTCCCCGTAGGAGGGGAGATACGCAGTATTTT. It specifies CASSPRRRGDTQYF.

This chain links TRBV4-1 with TRBJ2-1; a weak D match, TRBD1 (6 bases). V was pared by 7 bases and J by 0 bases, with 19 bases between. The CDR3 spans 17 residues. Germline CDR1 MGHRA, CDR2 YSYEKL. CDR3 DNA: TGCGCCAGCACTCCGAGTGGGACACCGAGCTCCTACAATGAGCAGTTCTTC. This codes for CASTPSGTPSSYNEQFF.